The clone carrying this T cell receptor (beta chain) was found a few times. The entry originates in a study of T-cell reconstitution after alpha-beta-depleted transplantation in children. The CDR3 is 17 amino acids. The ends were cut back, 7 bases at V and 6 bases at J, with 28 bases in the middle. Unique molecular identifiers were incorporated when the TCRbeta library was constructed. TCRdb re-analysed the PCR reads in MiXCR, keeping a single row per CDR3 protein. The sample holds some 600,000 distinct CDR3 sequences; about an eighth are singletons and the top ten take about 2.2%. The sequenced sample was PBMCs, mostly from graft donor cells, obtained 360 days after TCRalphabeta/CD19-depleted stem cell transplant. The sequence derives from a male patient aged 10 to 17 who had a stem cell transplant for acute myeloid leukemia, so the T cells may come from the graft donor. The chain joins TRBV12-3 or TRBV12-4 to TRBJ2-7; perhaps TRBD1 as D (6 bases). CDR3 nucleotide sequence: TGTGCCAGCACCTTTGCCTCCCCTCGGGACAAAGTCGGCGAGCAGTACTTC. Residues: CASTFASPRDKVGEQYF.